These 20 T cell receptor beta chains share one sample of origin, sequenced in a study of T cell responses to AZD1222 COVID-19 vaccine. TCRdb's copy holds only in-frame clones and misses some; the assay was immunoSEQ multiplex PCR. The sample holds under 50,000 clones, around nine tenths seen once. Sequenced material: peripheral blood, taken 28 days after the second AZD1222 dose. These receptors all stem from an adult who received the AZD1222 COVID-19 vaccine.

The chain uses TRBV18 and TRBJ1-2, with a weak D call TRBD1 (6 bases). This CDR3 contains 12 residues. The ends were cut back, 4 bases at V and 4 bases at J, with 7 bases in the middle. Germline values: CDR1 KGHSH, CDR2 LQKENI. CDR3 DNA sequence: TGTGCCAGCTCACAGGACAGCTATGGCTACACCTTC. It translates to CASSQDSYGYTF.

The chain has TRBV10-3 and TRBJ2-3; TRBD1 agrees at 7 bases. The CDR3 is made up of 16 amino acids. Germline V gives CDR1 ENHRY, CDR2 SYGVKD. J lost 7 bases, V lost 6 bases, and 16 bases had no gene match. The CDR3 nucleotides read TGTGCCATCAGGGGATACGGACAGGCGGCAACTCATACGCAGTATTTT. The encoded protein is CAIRGYGQAATHTQYF.

V and J are TRBV19 and TRBJ1-3; tentatively, D is TRBD1 (6 bases). The CDR3 extends over 16 amino acids. The germline gives CDR1 LNHDA, CDR2 SQIVND (reference sequence). Trimming stripped 9 bases from V and 4 bases from J, with 22 bases between. CDR3 sequence (DNA): TGTGCCAGCAAGACCCCTCAGGGGCTGGGAGGAAACACCATATATTTT. Translated, it gives CASKTPQGLGGNTIYF.

The rearrangement uses TRBV2 and TRBJ1-6; D gene unclear. Trimming removed 1 base at V and 6 bases at J, with 4 bases between. CDR1 and CDR2 from the germline V gene are SNHLY and FYNNEI. The CDR3 is 13 amino acids. CDR3 sequence reads: CASSEVGNSPLHF. The CDR3 nucleotides read TGTGCCAGCAGTGAAGTGGGTAATTCACCCCTCCACTTT.

The V and J genes are TRBV5-6 and TRBJ1-6; D is unclear. V was trimmed by 3 bases and J by 0 bases, leaving 19 bases between them. CDR3 length: 19 amino acids. Germline V gene sequence: CDR1 SGHDT, CDR2 YYEEEE. The CDR3 spells CASSSLVARLSSYNSPLHF. The DNA for the CDR3 is TGTGCCAGCAGCTCCCTTGTTGCAAGGTTGAGCTCCTATAATTCACCCCTCCACTTT.

V and J are TRBV5-1 and TRBJ1-2; D is perhaps TRBD1 (5 bases). This CDR3 has 14 residues. V was trimmed by 2 bases and J by 3 bases, leaving 11 bases between them. Germline V gene sequence: CDR1 SGHRS, CDR2 YFSETQ. CDR3 sequence (DNA): TGCGCCAGCAGCTTCCGTGGGGCGGACTATGGCTACACCTTC. This gives the protein CASSFRGADYGYTF.

This clone was detected a few times. The chain joins TRBV7-2 to TRBJ1-3; no firm D call. CDR3 length equals 14 residues. CDR1 SGHTA and CDR2 FQGNSA come from the germline V gene. V was trimmed by 3 bases and J by 0 bases, leaving 6 bases between them. The CDR3 loop is CASSLAYSGNTIYF. Written as DNA, the CDR3 is TGTGCCAGCAGCTTGGCTTACTCTGGAAACACCATATATTTT. The variable domain in full, completed from reference TRBV7-2 and TRBJ1-3, reads GAGVSQSPSNKVTEKGKDVELRCDPISGHTALYWYRQSLGQGLEFLIYFQGNSAPDKSGLPSDRFSAERTGGSVSTLTIQRTQQEDSAVYLCASSLAYSGNTIYFGEGSWLTVV.

V gene TRBV15 combines with J gene TRBJ2-5; D possibly corresponds to TRBD2 (6 bases). With 1 base removed from V and 5 bases from J, the gap between germline ends came to 14 bases. Per the germline V gene, CDR1 is LNHNV and CDR2 is YYDKDF (reference sequence). The CDR3 runs to 15 residues. DNA for the CDR3: TGTGCCACCAGCAGAGGGGGACTCGGGTCGGAGACCCAGTACTTC. It is translated as CATSRGGLGSETQYF.

V usage is TRBV19 and J usage is TRBJ1-2; 7 bases line up with TRBD1. The CDR3 is made up of 16 amino acids. V dropped 3 bases and J dropped 0; count of bases not matched to a gene: 7. Germline loops: CDR1 LNHDA, CDR2 SQIVND (reference sequence). The CDR3 nucleotides are TGTGCCAGTAGTATCCCAGGGGGAGCGTCTAACTATGGCTACACCTTC. It is translated as CASSIPGGASNYGYTF.

V gene TRBV3-1 (or the pseudogene TRBV3-2) combines with J gene TRBJ2-1; TRBD2 might be the D (6 bases). Germline CDR1 reads LGHDT; CDR2 reads YNNKEL (reference sequence). The CDR3 loop spans 17 amino acids. Trimming cost V 4 bases and J 0 bases, with 16 bases left between them. CDR3 loop: CASSPPWGESSYNEQFF. CDR3 coding DNA: TGTGCCAGCAGCCCACCGTGGGGGGAGTCCTCCTACAATGAGCAGTTCTTC.

Only one count was recorded for this clone. The genes are TRBV5-1 and TRBJ2-1; 10 bases line up with TRBD2. V lost 1 base to trimming and J lost 8 bases; unmatched junction nucleotides: 15. Germline loops: CDR1 SGHRS, CDR2 YFSETQ. The CDR3 sequence is 18 residues long. This CDR3 reads CASSLSATSGWGGDEQFF. Written as DNA, the CDR3 is TGCGCCAGCAGCTTGAGCGCGACTAGCGGGTGGGGAGGGGATGAGCAGTTCTTC. Full variable domain (missing parts from reference TRBV5-1 and TRBJ2-1): KAGVTQTPRYLIKTRGQQVTLSCSPISGHRSVSWYQQTPGQGLQFLFEYFSETQRNKGNFPGRFSGRQFSNSRSEMNVSTLELGDSALYLCASSLSATSGWGGDEQFFGPGTRLTVL.

This chain joins TRBV7-8 and TRBJ2-7; possible D gene TRBD1, 5 bases. CDR3 length equals 14 residues. Germline V gives CDR1 SGHVS, CDR2 FQNEAQ. Trimming shortened V by 3 bases and J by 0 bases, and 9 bases separated the two germline ends. CDR3 loop: CASSFQQDSYEQYF. The DNA for the CDR3 is TGTGCCAGCAGCTTCCAACAGGACTCCTACGAGCAGTACTTC.

The chain links TRBV7-9 to TRBJ1-2, with 7 bases lining up with TRBD1. J lost 2 bases, V lost 7 bases, and 22 bases had no gene match. The CDR3 runs to 19 residues. From germline, CDR1 is SEHNR and CDR2 FQNEAQ (reference sequence). The CDR3 loop is CASTPSGGDSFRDNYGYTF. The DNA of the CDR3 is TGTGCCAGCACACCCTCGGGGGGGGACAGTTTTAGGGACAACTATGGCTACACCTTC.

The chain is built from TRBV7-9 and TRBJ2-1; 8 bases match TRBD1. The germline V gene encodes CDR1 SEHNR and CDR2 FQNEAQ (reference sequence). CDR3 size: 16 residues. After removal of 5 bases from V and 7 bases from J, the junction contained 13 bases not matched to a gene. DNA of the CDR3: TGTGCCAGCAGCCGAAAGACAGGGGTAGGGACAAATGAGCAGTTCTTC. Translating it yields CASSRKTGVGTNEQFF.

This clone has a single count. The CDR3 sequence: CASSPRGQGGPGELFF. DNA for the CDR3: TGTGCCAGCAGCCCCCGGGGACAAGGGGGGCCCGGGGAGCTGTTTTTT. J is TRBJ2-2 and V is TRBV3-1 (or the pseudogene TRBV3-2); D is possibly TRBD1 or TRBD2 (6 bases each). This CDR3 contains 16 residues. Germline V gives CDR1 LGHDT, CDR2 YNNKEL (reference sequence). The V end lost 4 bases, the J end lost 6 bases, and 18 bases lay between the germline ends.

The sample holds one count of this clone. The rearrangement uses TRBV11-3 and TRBJ2-3; D is undetermined. The germline V and J ends were trimmed by 5 bases and 0 bases, with 18 bases remaining between them. Germline values: CDR1 SGHNT, CDR2 YENEEA. The CDR3 is made up of 17 amino acids. CDR3: CASSTRTVRSSTDTQYF. CDR3 in DNA: TGTGCCAGCAGCACCCGAACGGTGCGGAGTAGCACAGATACGCAGTATTTT.

The chain carries TRBV5-1 and TRBJ2-7; D is perhaps TRBD1 or TRBD2 (6 bases each). CDR1 and CDR2 (germline): SGHRS, YFSETQ. Trimming cost V 4 bases and J 2 bases, with 13 bases left between them. CDR3 length: 14 amino acids. CDR3: CASSPGDNPYEQYF. CDR3 nucleotide sequence: TGCGCCAGCAGCCCGGGGGACAACCCCTACGAGCAGTACTTC.

The chain employs TRBV18 and TRBJ2-5; the D is unclear. The V gene lost 2 bases and the J gene lost 5 bases, with 3 bases spanning the gap. The CDR3 loop spans 11 amino acids. Looked up from germline, CDR1 is KGHSH and CDR2 is LQKENI. This CDR3 is CASSPDETQYF. The CDR3 nucleotides are TGTGCCAGCTCACCAGACGAGACCCAGTACTTC.

The count of this clone is one. The V call is TRBV7-8, the J call TRBJ2-5, with D perhaps TRBD1 or TRBD2 (5 bases each). CDR3 length: 13 residues. CDR1 is SGHVS, CDR2 FQNEAQ, per germline. V was shortened by 0 bases and J by 5 bases, with 7 bases between the two germline ends. CDR3 in amino acids: CASSLAGVETQYF. The DNA for the CDR3 is TGTGCCAGCAGCTTAGCGGGGGTGGAGACCCAGTACTTC.

This chain connects TRBV6-5 to TRBJ2-3; D unresolved. The germline V gene encodes CDR1 MNHEY and CDR2 SVGAGI. V lost 2 bases to trimming and J lost 0 bases, with 9 bases between them. CDR3 size: 15 residues. The DNA of the CDR3 is TGTGCCAGCAGTTACGGCGATAGAAGCACAGATACGCAGTATTTT. Its protein product is CASSYGDRSTDTQYF.